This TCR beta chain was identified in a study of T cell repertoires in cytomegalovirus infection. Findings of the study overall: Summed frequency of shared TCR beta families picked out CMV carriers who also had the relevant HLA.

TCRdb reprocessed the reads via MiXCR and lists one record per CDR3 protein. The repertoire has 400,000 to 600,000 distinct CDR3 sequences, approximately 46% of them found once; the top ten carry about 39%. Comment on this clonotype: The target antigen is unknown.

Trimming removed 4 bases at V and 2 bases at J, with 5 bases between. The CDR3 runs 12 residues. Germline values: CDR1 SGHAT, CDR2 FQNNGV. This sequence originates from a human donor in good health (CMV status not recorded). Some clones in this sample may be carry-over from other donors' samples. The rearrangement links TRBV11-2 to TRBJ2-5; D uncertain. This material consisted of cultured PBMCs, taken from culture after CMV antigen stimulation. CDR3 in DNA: TGTGCCAGCAGCTCCGGGCAAGAGACCCAGTACTTC. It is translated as CASSSGQETQYF.